What follows are 31 T cell receptor beta chains derived from one specimen sequenced in a study of T cells in women clearing cervical HPV infection. The repertoire was sequenced with immunoSEQ multiplex PCR; TCRdb's copy has only in-frame clones and lacks some. Its clone listing holds tens of thousands of clones. The sequenced sample consisted of blood buffy coat. The receptors derive from a woman aged 18-70 years with a cervical HPV16 infection that either progressed to CIN3+ or cleared (not recorded which).

Concerning this clone itself: The CDR3 end lies 3 residues beyond the end of the read and is filled in from the germline J gene. The chain combines TRBV11-2 with TRBJ1-2; 7 nucleotides agree with TRBD1. The length of the CDR3 is 13 residues. Germline V CDR1 and CDR2: SGHAT, FQNNGV. CDR3 protein: CASSLETGRGYTF. The sequenced part of the CDR3 DNA is TGTGCCAGCAGCTTAGAGACAGGGAGGGGG.

In the case of this clone: The observed sequence ends 3 residues before the CDR3 terminus, with the missing tail filled in from the germline J gene. V usage is TRBV28 and J usage is TRBJ2-3; TRBD2 aligns across 7 bases. J lost 2 bases, V lost 5 bases, and 7 bases had no gene match. This CDR3 spans 15 amino acids. From germline, CDR1 is MDHEN and CDR2 SYDVKM. CDR3 bases read: TGTGCCAGCAGTCCCCCTAGCGGACTCACAGATACG. Amino acid sequence: CASSPPSGLTDT. The entire CDR3 protein is CASSPPSGLTDTQYF.

Comments on this clone: The CDR3 end falls 3 residues outside the read, so it is completed with the germline J gene. The gene calls are TRBV11-1 and TRBJ2-2; tentative D call: TRBD2 (5 bases). CDR3 size: 15 residues. CDR1 and CDR2 (germline): SGHAT, FQDESV (reference sequence). This chain's CDR3 is CASSGRLQTNEKLFF. The sequenced part of the CDR3 DNA is TGTGCCAGCAGCGGAAGATTGCAGACTAATGAAAAG.

Notes on this clone: The read terminates 3 residues ahead of where the CDR3 ends, so the germline J gene completes it. The V gene is TRBV5-1, the J gene TRBJ1-2; no clear D. This CDR3 has 15 residues. From germline, CDR1 is SGHRS and CDR2 YFSETQ. The sequenced CDR3 bases are TGCGCCAGCAGCGGCGGACTAGCTCGTACGGATACC. Amino acid sequence: CASSGGLARTDT. The whole CDR3 sequence reads CASSGGLARTDTYTF.

Worth noting for this clone: Read coverage stops 3 residues before the CDR3 terminus; the germline J gene supplies the remainder. This chain links TRBV4-1 with TRBJ1-1, with D uncertain. Germline loops: CDR1 MGHRA, CDR2 YSYEKL. V gave up 2 bases and J gave up 1 base, with 8 bases separating them. The CDR3 sequence is 14 residues long. The CDR3 region is CASSQTSGNTEAFF. Partial CDR3 DNA: TGCGCCAGCAGCCAAACTTCGGGGAACACTGAA.

In the case of this clone: Coverage ceases 3 residues before the CDR3 finishes, and the germline J gene fills in the end. The V call is TRBV18, the J call TRBJ2-3; TRBD2 matches at 13 bases. Losses at the gene ends were 3 bases for V and 1 base for J; bases not matched to a gene: 7. This CDR3 comprises 18 residues. CDR1 and CDR2 from the germline V gene are KGHSH and LQKENI. The covered CDR3 bases are TGTGCCAGCTCACCTAAGACTAGCGGGAGGCCGGGCACAGATACG. This translates into CASSPKTSGRPGTDT. The whole CDR3 reads CASSPKTSGRPGTDTQYF.

Notes on this clone: The read terminates 3 residues ahead of where the CDR3 ends, so the germline J gene completes it. The rearrangement uses TRBV30 and TRBJ2-5; no reliable D call. The germline V gene encodes CDR1 GTSNPN and CDR2 SVGIG (reference sequence). CDR3 length: 13 amino acids. Trimming pared 0 bases from V and 1 base from J, leaving 6 bases between. CDR3 DNA (partial): TGTGCCTGGAGTGTTCCCGGCCAAGAGACC. As protein: CAWSVPGQET. The full-length CDR3 reads as CAWSVPGQETQYF.

Concerning this clone itself: The CDR3 goes on 3 residues after the read ends, and that part is filled in from the germline J gene. The rearrangement joins TRBV19 to TRBJ1-2; weak D call: TRBD1 (6 bases). The CDR3 spans 14 residues. The germline CDR1 and CDR2 sequences are LNHDA and SQIVND (reference sequence). Here the CDR3 reads CASSIGWDTYDYTF. CDR3 bases read: TGTGCCAGTAGTATAGGTTGGGACACCTACGAC.

Details on this clone: The CDR3 extends 3 residues past the end of the read, so its final part is completed from the germline J gene. The V call is TRBV10-3, the J call TRBJ1-6, with a tentative D call TRBD1 (5 bases). Germline loops: CDR1 ENHRY, CDR2 SYGVKD. The CDR3 sequence is 14 residues long. V gave up 10 bases and J gave up 6 bases, with 16 bases separating them. The CDR3 sequence is CATKQAGANSPLHF. CDR3 DNA, as far as it was read: TGTGCCACCAAACAGGCAGGAGCTAATTCACCC.

Remarks on this clone: The observed sequence ends 3 residues before the CDR3 terminus, with the missing tail filled in from the germline J gene. The genes are TRBV9 and TRBJ2-1, with 7 bases fitting TRBD2. Germline CDR1 SGDLS, CDR2 YYNGEE. Unmatched junction bases numbered 6, after V lost 4 bases and J lost 2 bases. The length of the CDR3 is 15 residues. The sequenced part of the CDR3 DNA is TGTGCCAGCAGCACAAGCGGGGTAACCTACAATGAG. This codes for CASSTSGVTYNE. The full CDR3 protein reads CASSTSGVTYNEQFF.

With regard to this clone: The read gets to within 3 residues of the CDR3 end, and the germline J gene fills in the rest. The V call is TRBV5-6, the J call TRBJ2-3; TRBD2 is a possible D gene (6 bases). With 5 bases removed from V and 3 bases from J, the gap between germline ends came to 13 bases. The CDR3 length is 14 residues. CDR1 is SGHDT, CDR2 YYEEEE, per germline. Incomplete CDR3 DNA: TGTGCCAGCAGGACTGGGGGGAGGACAGATACG. Translated, it gives CASRTGGRTDT. The complete CDR3 protein is CASRTGGRTDTQYF.

For this clone: The read ends 3 residues before the CDR3 terminus; that terminus is restored from the germline J gene. The chain combines TRBV5-1 with TRBJ1-2; 7 nucleotides agree with TRBD1. Germline CDR1 reads SGHRS; CDR2 reads YFSETQ. The V segment lost 4 bases and the J segment 3 bases; nucleotides outside the gene matches: 3. The CDR3 consists of 13 residues. The sequenced part of the CDR3 DNA is TGCGCCAGCAGCACGGGACAGTACTATGGC. This sequence encodes CASSTGQYYG. The full CDR3 protein is CASSTGQYYGYTF.

Worth noting for this clone: The read comes to an end 3 residues before the CDR3 does, leaving the germline J gene to fill in the end. The V call is TRBV2, the J call TRBJ2-1, with TRBD2 matching 7 bases. The CDR3 contains 14 residues. CDR1 is SNHLY and CDR2 is FYNNEI in the germline V gene. The V segment lost 7 bases and the J segment 5 bases; nucleotides outside the gene matches: 8. Partial CDR3 DNA: TGTGCCAGCAAAGTGCGGGAGACCGACAATGAG. It translates to CASKVRETDNE. The CDR3 in full is CASKVRETDNEQFF.

A word on this clone: The read ends 3 residues early relative to the CDR3; the germline J gene fills the gap. The chain combines TRBV12-5 with TRBJ2-5, with TRBD1 matching over 9 bases. J lost 3 bases, V lost 0 bases, and 8 bases had no gene match. The CDR3 length is 17 residues. Germline lookup yields CDR1 LGHNT and CDR2 FRNRAP. This CDR3 reads CASGLVLTGGRKETQYF. The DNA read from the CDR3 is TGTGCTAGTGGTTTGGTACTGACAGGGGGTAGGAAAGAGACC.

As regards this clone: Sequencing ends 3 residues short of the CDR3 end; the germline J gene provides the rest. The chain is built from TRBV7-2 and TRBJ1-5, with no clear D. The CDR3 runs 15 residues. Per the germline V gene, CDR1 is SGHTA and CDR2 is FQGNSA. Deletions cut 2 bases from V and 0 bases from J, with 8 bases between. The CDR3 sequence is CASSLSGLSNQPQHF. The covered CDR3 bases are TGTGCCAGCAGCTTATCAGGCCTTAGCAATCAGCCC.

In regard to this clone: The missing CDR3 end, 3 residues past where the read stops, is filled in from the germline J gene. This chain joins TRBV18 and TRBJ2-4; possibly TRBD2 for D (5 bases). This CDR3 comprises 16 residues. Germline assignment: CDR1 KGHSH and CDR2 LQKENI. The V gene lost 1 base and the J gene lost 3 bases, with 13 bases spanning the gap. CDR3 protein: CASSPQGPGGKNIQYF. Incomplete CDR3 DNA: TGTGCCAGCTCACCACAGGGCCCTGGAGGCAAAAACATT.

With respect to this clone: The DNA ends 3 residues before the CDR3 does, and the rest of the CDR3 is filled in from the germline J gene. The chain joins TRBV10-3 to TRBJ2-3; D might be TRBD2 (5 bases). V shed 6 bases and J shed 2 bases, with 12 bases lying between them. The CDR3 is made up of 14 amino acids. Germline CDR1 is ENHRY and CDR2 is SYGVKD. This CDR3 reads CAIRDLTNTDTQYF. The part of the CDR3 DNA that was read is TGTGCCATCAGGGACCTGACTAACACAGATACG.

With regard to this clone: The CDR3 goes on 3 residues after the read ends, and that part is filled in from the germline J gene. This rearrangement joins TRBV10-1 to TRBJ2-3; 9 bases agree with TRBD2. Germline assignment: CDR1 WNHNN and CDR2 SYGVQD (reference sequence). There are 13 residues in the CDR3. After removal of 6 bases from V and 6 bases from J, the junction contained 4 bases not matched to a gene. CDR3 DNA, as far as it was read: TGCGCCAGCAGGGGTAGCGGGAGCGATACG. This encodes CASRGSGSDT. The whole CDR3 reads CASRGSGSDTQYF.

In the case of this clone: The missing CDR3 end, 3 residues past where the read stops, is filled in from the germline J gene. The genes are TRBV19 and TRBJ2-2; D is possibly TRBD1 (6 bases). The V and J ends lost 9 bases and 6 bases respectively, with 20 bases between them. Germline lookup yields CDR1 LNHDA and CDR2 SQIVND (reference sequence). This CDR3 region has 15 residues. The part of the CDR3 DNA that was read is TGTGCCAGCTCCACCCTGGGGGCGATTCCCGGGGAG. This codes for CASSTLGAIPGE. The full CDR3 reads CASSTLGAIPGELFF. Based on the CDR3 plus reference TRBV19 and TRBJ2-2, the full variable domain is DGGITQSPKYLFRKEGQNVTLSCEQNLNHDAMYWYRQDPGQGLRLIYYSQIVNDFQKGDIAEGYSVSREKKESFPLTVTSAQKNPTAFYLCASSTLGAIPGELFFGEGSRLTVL.

The CDR3 loop reads CATSGNTEAFF. The sequenced CDR3 bases are TGTGCCACCTCGGGGAACACTGAA. The V and J genes are TRBV19 and TRBJ1-1; D not resolved. The read stops 3 residues short of the end of the CDR3; the missing end is completed from the germline J gene. Germline V lookup: CDR1 LNHDA, CDR2 SQIVND (reference sequence). V lost 10 bases to trimming and J lost 1 base, with 7 bases between them. CDR3 size: 11 residues.

As regards this clone: The CDR3 end is not reached by the read, which stops 3 residues before it; the germline J gene fills it in. The rearrangement links TRBV6-2 or TRBV6-3 to TRBJ2-2, with D possibly TRBD2 on 6 matching bases. CDR1 is MNHEY, CDR2 SVGEGT, per germline. The CDR3 is 16 amino acids. Trimming shortened V by 8 bases and J by 3 bases, and 19 bases separated the two germline ends. Incomplete CDR3 DNA: TGTGCCAGCGACCTTCATGGCGGACTATACACCGGGGAG. This encodes CASDLHGGLYTGE. The CDR3 in its entirety is CASDLHGGLYTGELFF.

A note on this clone: The CDR3 goes on 3 residues after the read ends, and that part is filled in from the germline J gene. The rearrangement uses TRBV2 and TRBJ2-1; TRBD2 agrees at 7 bases. The V segment lost 9 bases and the J segment 5 bases; nucleotides outside the gene matches: 16. The germline V gene encodes CDR1 SNHLY and CDR2 FYNNEI. This CDR3 comprises 16 residues. The CDR3 sequence: CASNGRTLTSNNEQFF. The CDR3 bases that were read are TGTGCCAGTAATGGACGGACCCTGACTAGCAACAATGAG.

Turning to this clone: The CDR3 end is not reached by the read, which stops 3 residues before it; the germline J gene fills it in. V gene TRBV19 combines with J gene TRBJ2-7; TRBD2 matches at 9 bases. Looked up from germline, CDR1 is LNHDA and CDR2 is SQIVND (reference sequence). The CDR3 totals 15 residues. V was pared by 5 bases and J by 0 bases, with 5 bases of the junction left unmatched. Partial CDR3 DNA: TGTGCCAGTAGTGAGACTAGCGGTCTCTCCTACGAG. It specifies CASSETSGLSYE. The entire CDR3 is CASSETSGLSYEQYF.

As regards this clone: The sequenced fragment ends 3 residues before the CDR3 boundary, so the rest is inferred from the germline J gene. V is TRBV20-1 and J is TRBJ2-4; the D is unclear. V shed 7 bases and J shed 6 bases, with 10 bases lying between them. Germline loops: CDR1 DFQATT, CDR2 SNEGSKA (reference sequence). CDR3 length: 11 amino acids. The CDR3 loop is CSGHNRNIQYF. Incomplete CDR3 DNA: TGCAGTGGCCACAATCGAAACATT.

As to this clone: Coverage ceases 3 residues before the CDR3 finishes, and the germline J gene fills in the end. The chain carries TRBV5-1 and TRBJ2-7; a weak D match, TRBD1 (5 bases). CDR3 length: 14 amino acids. V was pared by 4 bases and J by 5 bases, with 16 bases between. In germline, CDR1 is SGHRS, CDR2 YFSETQ. This CDR3 reads CASSPQGLINEQYF. The DNA read from the CDR3 is TGCGCCAGCAGCCCTCAGGGATTGATCAACGAG.

Note on this clone: The read is 3 residues too short to cover the CDR3 end, so that end is filled in from the germline J gene. This chain uses TRBV7-2 with TRBJ2-1, with D uncertain. CDR1 is SGHTA and CDR2 is FQGNSA in the germline V gene. The CDR3 has 15 residues. V shed 0 bases and J shed 2 bases, with 8 bases lying between them. CDR3 bases read: TGTGCCAGCAGCTTAGCTCTGGCGGCCTACAATGAG. This encodes CASSLALAAYNE. The entire CDR3 sequence reads CASSLALAAYNEQFF.

In the case of this clone: The CDR3 is cut off 3 residues early in the read; its end comes from the germline J gene. The V call is TRBV7-2, the J call TRBJ1-2; no clear D. Germline-derived CDR1 and CDR2 are SGHTA and FQGNSA. The CDR3 totals 15 residues. The part of the CDR3 DNA that was read is TGTGCCAGCAGCTCGATTAGCCCTCCAGAAAATGAC. Its translation is CASSSISPPEND. The whole CDR3 sequence reads CASSSISPPENDYTF.

Details on this clone: The read finishes 3 residues shy of the CDR3 end, and the germline J gene is used to complete it. The V and J genes are TRBV7-9 and TRBJ2-4; D may be TRBD1 (5 bases). Germline CDR1 reads SEHNR; CDR2 reads FQNEAQ (reference sequence). CDR3 length: 13 residues. The sequenced part of the CDR3 DNA is TGTGCCAGCAGCTTATCCAGGGTCGATGGT. It is translated as CASSLSRVDG. The full CDR3 reads CASSLSRVDGQYF.

CDR3 sequence reads: CSGRQGNHNEQFF. Partial CDR3 DNA: TGCAGTGGGAGGCAGGGCAACCACAATGAG. The V gene is TRBV20-1, the J gene TRBJ2-1; D is tentatively TRBD1 or TRBD2 (5 bases each). From the germline J gene comes the end of the CDR3, since the read stops 3 residues before it. V lost 7 bases, J lost 5 bases, and 15 bases lay in between. This CDR3 is 13 amino acids long. From germline, CDR1 is DFQATT and CDR2 SNEGSKA (reference sequence).

Notes on this clone: The read ends 3 residues shy of where the CDR3 ends; the end is completed using the germline J gene. This rearrangement joins TRBV19 to TRBJ1-5; D is unclear. This CDR3 has 12 amino acids. Trimming pared 9 bases from V and 2 bases from J, leaving 8 bases between. From germline, CDR1 is LNHDA and CDR2 SQIVND (reference sequence). CDR3 in amino acids: CASRSGNQPQHF. The CDR3 DNA, read in part, is TGTGCCAGCCGATCGGGCAATCAGCCC.

A word on this clone: The CDR3 goes on 3 residues after the read ends, and that part is filled in from the germline J gene. The chain combines TRBV2 with TRBJ2-1; no clear D gene. The germline V and J ends were trimmed by 6 bases and 6 bases, with 12 bases remaining between them. This CDR3 spans 13 amino acids. Germline lookup yields CDR1 SNHLY and CDR2 FYNNEI. The sequenced CDR3 bases are TGTGCCAGCAGCCCCAACAATGCCAATGAG. It codes for CASSPNNANE. In full, the CDR3 reads CASSPNNANEQFF.